This TCR beta chain was identified in a study of tumor-infiltrating lymphocytes in primary liver carcinoma. Study in general: Samples returned roughly 3.65 to 7.13 million productive TCRbeta reads each. Read depth did not differ significantly between tissue types.

With a constant-region primer, TCR beta cDNA was made from around 530 ng of total RNA. Library construction for TCR beta comprised three nested multiplex PCR rounds performed with slightly modified ARM-PCR. The study ran its first two PCR rounds for roughly 10 cycles each, using TRBV1-TRBV30 forward primers and a C-beta reverse primer. TCRdb fed the multiplex PCR reads into MiXCR, producing one record per CDR3 protein. The profile covers about 200,000 distinct CDR3 sequences, with less than 65% appearing a single time and around 7.1% taken by the ten largest. Trimming took 7 bases from V and 4 from J; bases not matched to a gene: 9. CDR3 size: 16 residues. Unsorted whole blood served as the source of blood RNA, and germline DNA was extracted as well. This clonotype was observed at least ten times. What it recognizes is unknown. Study-wide findings and caveats: The study found tumor-adjacent and tumor-blood pairs overlapped less than tumor region pairs. Tumor top-250-clone fraction significantly exceeded that of blood (p = 0.039).

The sample was peripheral blood. The chain recombines TRBV12-3 or TRBV12-4 with TRBJ2-1; 11 bases align to TRBD2. The source is a woman in her sixties or seventies with primary liver carcinoma and hepatitis B virus infection. In DNA, the CDR3 is TGTGCCAGCACGAAGTCTGGGACTAGCGGATACAATGAGCAGTTCTTC. Translated, it gives CASTKSGTSGYNEQFF.